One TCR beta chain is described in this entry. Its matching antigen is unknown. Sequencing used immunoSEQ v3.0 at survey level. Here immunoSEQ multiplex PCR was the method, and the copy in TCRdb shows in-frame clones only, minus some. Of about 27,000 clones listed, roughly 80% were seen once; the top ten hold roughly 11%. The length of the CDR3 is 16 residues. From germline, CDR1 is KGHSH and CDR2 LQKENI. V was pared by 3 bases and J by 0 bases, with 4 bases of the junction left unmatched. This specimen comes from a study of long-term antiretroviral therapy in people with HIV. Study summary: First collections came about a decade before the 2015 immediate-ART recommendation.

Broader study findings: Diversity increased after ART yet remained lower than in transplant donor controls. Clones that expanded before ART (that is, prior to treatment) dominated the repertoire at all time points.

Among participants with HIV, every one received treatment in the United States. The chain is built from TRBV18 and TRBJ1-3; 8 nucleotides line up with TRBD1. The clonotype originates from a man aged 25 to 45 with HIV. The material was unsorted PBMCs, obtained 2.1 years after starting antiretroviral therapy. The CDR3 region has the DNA TGTGCCAGCTCACCGACTGACAGGGGCTCTGGAAACACCATATATTTT. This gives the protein CASSPTDRGSGNTIYF.